The rows below give T cell receptor beta chains drawn from one sample of a study of blood T cell repertoires in COVID-19. The assay was immunoSEQ multiplex PCR, and TCRdb's table has in-frame clones only and misses some. The data contain roughly 79,000 clones, roughly 86% of them singletons. Sequencing was done on a sample of peripheral blood. The receptors originated from a woman between 45 and 60 years old with acute or convalescent COVID-19. Each CDR3 is given with its conserved first and last residue. Each record gives: J gene, clone size, CDR3 length, D gene, V gene, CDR3 DNA, CDR3 protein. D genes are given only for firm matches. Clone size appears in some rows only: once, few, many, or a class for an expanded clone.

j_call: TRBJ2-7
clone_size: NA
cdr3_length: 15
d_call: TRBD1
v_call: TRBV10-3
cdr3_nt: TGTGCCATCAGTCAACTTGACAGGGGGAACGGCGAGCAGTACTTC
cdr3_aa: CAISQLDRGNGEQYF

j_call: TRBJ1-4
clone_size: NA
cdr3_length: 15
d_call: TRBD1
v_call: TRBV5-1
cdr3_nt: TGCGCCAGCAGTCAAGACCAGGGACAGTCTGAAAAACTGTTTTTT
cdr3_aa: CASSQDQGQSEKLFF

j_call: TRBJ1-1
clone_size: NA
cdr3_length: 13
d_call: NA
v_call: TRBV12-3/TRBV12-4
cdr3_nt: TGTGCCAGCAGTTTCCAGGGTAAGACTGAAGCTTTCTTT
cdr3_aa: CASSFQGKTEAFF

j_call: TRBJ2-1
clone_size: NA
cdr3_length: 14
d_call: NA
v_call: TRBV20-1
cdr3_nt: TGCAGTGCTAGTAGCCCTGGGGGGACCAATGAGCAGTTCTTC
cdr3_aa: CSASSPGGTNEQFF

j_call: TRBJ1-5
clone_size: NA
cdr3_length: 15
d_call: NA
v_call: TRBV19
cdr3_nt: TGTGCCAGTAGTATGGGGGCCAGAAGCAATCAGCCCCAGCATTTT
cdr3_aa: CASSMGARSNQPQHF

j_call: TRBJ2-7
clone_size: NA
cdr3_length: 15
d_call: NA
v_call: TRBV27
cdr3_nt: TGTGCCAGCAGTTTAGGGTCCATACCGACTTACGAGCAGTACTTC
cdr3_aa: CASSLGSIPTYEQYF

j_call: TRBJ2-3
clone_size: NA
cdr3_length: 15
d_call: NA
v_call: TRBV11-2
cdr3_nt: TGTGCCAGCAGCAAAACAGAATCGCCTACCTATACGCAGTATTTT
cdr3_aa: CASSKTESPTYTQYF

j_call: TRBJ2-1
clone_size: NA
cdr3_length: 15
d_call: TRBD2
v_call: TRBV5-1
cdr3_nt: TGCGCCAGCAGCGCTGGACTAGCGGGAGGGAATGAGCAGTTCTTC
cdr3_aa: CASSAGLAGGNEQFF

j_call: TRBJ1-1
clone_size: NA
cdr3_length: 13
d_call: NA
v_call: TRBV28
cdr3_nt: TGTGCCAGCTACTCTTCGGGTCGGACTGAAGCTTTCTTT
cdr3_aa: CASYSSGRTEAFF

j_call: TRBJ2-1
clone_size: NA
cdr3_length: 14
d_call: TRBD2
v_call: TRBV16
cdr3_nt: TGTGCCAGCAGCCCTCAGCGGGGGGGCAATGAGCAGTTCTTC
cdr3_aa: CASSPQRGGNEQFF

j_call: TRBJ1-2
clone_size: NA
cdr3_length: 12
d_call: NA
v_call: TRBV28
cdr3_nt: TGTGCCAGCAGTTTAAAGAGGTTAGGCTACACCTTC
cdr3_aa: CASSLKRLGYTF

j_call: TRBJ1-1
clone_size: NA
cdr3_length: 13
d_call: NA
v_call: TRBV29-1
cdr3_nt: TGCAGCGTAAGGGGCACGATGCGCACTGAAGCTTTCTTT
cdr3_aa: CSVRGTMRTEAFF

j_call: TRBJ2-1
clone_size: NA
cdr3_length: 15
d_call: NA
v_call: TRBV15
cdr3_nt: TGTGCCACCAGCAGAGGTAGCTTGTCACACAATGAGCAGTTCTTC
cdr3_aa: CATSRGSLSHNEQFF

j_call: TRBJ1-5
clone_size: NA
cdr3_length: 20
d_call: TRBD1
v_call: TRBV27
cdr3_nt: TGTGCCAGCAGTTCTCACATCGGGGCAGGGGGCGACTTTAGCAATCAGCCCCAGCATTTT
cdr3_aa: CASSSHIGAGGDFSNQPQHF

j_call: TRBJ2-3
clone_size: NA
cdr3_length: 15
d_call: TRBD1
v_call: TRBV30
cdr3_nt: TGTGCCTGGAGTGTAGGACAGGTCACGGCAGATACGCAGTATTTT
cdr3_aa: CAWSVGQVTADTQYF

j_call: TRBJ2-1
clone_size: NA
cdr3_length: 15
d_call: NA
v_call: TRBV3-1/TRBV3-2
cdr3_nt: TGTGCCAGCAGCCAAGAGGGGAGCTCCTACAATGAGCAGTTCTTC
cdr3_aa: CASSQEGSSYNEQFF

j_call: TRBJ1-2
clone_size: NA
cdr3_length: 13
d_call: NA
v_call: TRBV10-3
cdr3_nt: TGTGCCATCAGTGTCCAACCTATCTATGGCTACACCTTC
cdr3_aa: CAISVQPIYGYTF

j_call: TRBJ1-3
clone_size: NA
cdr3_length: 15
d_call: TRBD1
v_call: TRBV28
cdr3_nt: TGTGCCAGCGGAGGACAGGCAATCTCTGGAAACACCATATATTTT
cdr3_aa: CASGGQAISGNTIYF

j_call: TRBJ2-3
clone_size: NA
cdr3_length: 15
d_call: TRBD2
v_call: TRBV6-2/TRBV6-3
cdr3_nt: TGTGCCAGCAGTTACTCGGGACTAGGAACAGATACGCAGTATTTT
cdr3_aa: CASSYSGLGTDTQYF

j_call: TRBJ1-4
clone_size: NA
cdr3_length: 16
d_call: TRBD1
v_call: TRBV4-2
cdr3_nt: TGTGCCAGCAGCCAAGAGTTCAAGGACAGGGTTGGGAAACTGTTTTTT
cdr3_aa: CASSQEFKDRVGKLFF

j_call: TRBJ2-2
clone_size: NA
cdr3_length: 14
d_call: NA
v_call: TRBV24-1
cdr3_nt: TGTGCCACCAGCCCGAGGTCGAACACCGGGGAGCTGTTTTTT
cdr3_aa: CATSPRSNTGELFF

j_call: TRBJ2-1
clone_size: few
cdr3_length: 15
d_call: TRBD2
v_call: TRBV2
cdr3_nt: TGTGCCAGCAGAAGGACTAGCGGGACCTACAATGAGCAGTTCTTC
cdr3_aa: CASRRTSGTYNEQFF

j_call: TRBJ2-3
clone_size: NA
cdr3_length: 13
d_call: NA
v_call: TRBV7-9
cdr3_nt: TGTGCCAGCAGCTTCCAGAGCACAGATACGCAGTATTTT
cdr3_aa: CASSFQSTDTQYF

j_call: TRBJ2-5
clone_size: NA
cdr3_length: 17
d_call: NA
v_call: TRBV21-1
cdr3_nt: TGTGCCAGCAGCAAAGTGCGGGACAGGGGCCGTTGGGAGACCCAGTACTTC
cdr3_aa: CASSKVRDRGRWETQYF

j_call: TRBJ2-1
clone_size: NA
cdr3_length: 13
d_call: NA
v_call: TRBV6-5
cdr3_nt: TGTGCCAGCAGTACCCATTCCGGCAATGAGCAGTTCTTC
cdr3_aa: CASSTHSGNEQFF

j_call: TRBJ2-1
clone_size: NA
cdr3_length: 15
d_call: NA
v_call: TRBV6-5
cdr3_nt: TGTGCCAGCAGTTACTCCGGGGGGCCCTACAATGAGCAGTTCTTC
cdr3_aa: CASSYSGGPYNEQFF

j_call: TRBJ2-3
clone_size: NA
cdr3_length: 15
d_call: NA
v_call: TRBV5-1
cdr3_nt: TGCGCCAGCAGCCCCGAGACTAGGCGCACAGATACGCAGTATTTT
cdr3_aa: CASSPETRRTDTQYF

j_call: TRBJ1-5
clone_size: NA
cdr3_length: 13
d_call: NA
v_call: TRBV10-2
cdr3_nt: TGCGCCAGCAGTGGTGGAGGTTTAGAGCCCCAGCATTTT
cdr3_aa: CASSGGGLEPQHF

j_call: TRBJ1-2
clone_size: NA
cdr3_length: 15
d_call: TRBD1
v_call: TRBV20-1
cdr3_nt: TGCAGTGCTAGTCGTTCAGGGGGATTCGGCTATGGCTACACCTTC
cdr3_aa: CSASRSGGFGYGYTF

j_call: TRBJ2-5
clone_size: NA
cdr3_length: 13
d_call: TRBD1
v_call: TRBV27
cdr3_nt: TGTGCCAGCCGGCGGGACAGGGGAGAGACCCAGTACTTC
cdr3_aa: CASRRDRGETQYF

j_call: TRBJ2-2
clone_size: NA
cdr3_length: 13
d_call: TRBD1
v_call: TRBV24-1
cdr3_nt: TGTGCCACCAGTGACCTGACAGGGGAGGAGCTGTTTTTT
cdr3_aa: CATSDLTGEELFF

j_call: TRBJ2-2
clone_size: NA
cdr3_length: 14
d_call: TRBD2
v_call: TRBV7-6
cdr3_nt: TGTGCCAGCAGCTCCGGGACTATTCCCGGGGAGCTGTTTTTT
cdr3_aa: CASSSGTIPGELFF

j_call: TRBJ2-5
clone_size: NA
cdr3_length: 11
d_call: NA
v_call: TRBV5-4
cdr3_nt: TGTGCCACCGTTTCGAGGGAGACCCAGTACTTC
cdr3_aa: CATVSRETQYF

j_call: TRBJ2-1
clone_size: NA
cdr3_length: 12
d_call: NA
v_call: TRBV19
cdr3_nt: TGTGCCAGCCGGAGTGGGTACAATGAGCAGTTCTTC
cdr3_aa: CASRSGYNEQFF

j_call: TRBJ2-1
clone_size: NA
cdr3_length: 16
d_call: TRBD2
v_call: TRBV18
cdr3_nt: TGTGCCAGCTCACCACAATCCGGGACTAGTAGGTATGAGCAGTTCTTC
cdr3_aa: CASSPQSGTSRYEQFF

j_call: TRBJ2-1
clone_size: few
cdr3_length: 15
d_call: TRBD2
v_call: TRBV9
cdr3_nt: TGTGCCAGCAGCGCCTCCCCCACACTAGCGAGTGAGCAGTTCTTC
cdr3_aa: CASSASPTLASEQFF

j_call: TRBJ1-6
clone_size: NA
cdr3_length: 16
d_call: NA
v_call: TRBV5-5
cdr3_nt: TGTGCCAGCAGCCGAGGGACTCCCGAGAAGGATTCACCCCTCCACTTT
cdr3_aa: CASSRGTPEKDSPLHF

j_call: TRBJ1-1
clone_size: NA
cdr3_length: 15
d_call: TRBD1
v_call: TRBV5-1
cdr3_nt: TGCGCCAGCAGCGTGACAGGGGCGGGTAGCACTGAAGCTTTCTTT
cdr3_aa: CASSVTGAGSTEAFF

j_call: TRBJ2-7
clone_size: few
cdr3_length: 14
d_call: TRBD1
v_call: TRBV13
cdr3_nt: TGTGCCCTCAAAAGCCGGGACAGGGGTGGTGAGCAGTACTTC
cdr3_aa: CALKSRDRGGEQYF

j_call: TRBJ2-1
clone_size: NA
cdr3_length: 13
d_call: TRBD2
v_call: TRBV7-3
cdr3_nt: TGTGCCAGCAGCTTTGATTTGGGAGGGGAGCAGTTCTTC
cdr3_aa: CASSFDLGGEQFF

j_call: TRBJ1-5
clone_size: few
cdr3_length: 11
d_call: TRBD1
v_call: TRBV19
cdr3_nt: TGTGCCAGTAATACCGGGACAGACCAGCATTTT
cdr3_aa: CASNTGTDQHF

j_call: TRBJ2-1
clone_size: NA
cdr3_length: 16
d_call: TRBD2
v_call: TRBV13
cdr3_nt: TGTACCAGCAGCTACCGGACTAGCGGGAGGAACAATGAGCAGTTCTTC
cdr3_aa: CTSSYRTSGRNNEQFF

j_call: TRBJ2-3
clone_size: NA
cdr3_length: 13
d_call: NA
v_call: TRBV27
cdr3_nt: TGTGCCAGCAGTTTGGTGGCCACAGATACGCAGTATTTT
cdr3_aa: CASSLVATDTQYF

j_call: TRBJ1-3
clone_size: NA
cdr3_length: 15
d_call: NA
v_call: TRBV28
cdr3_nt: TGTGCCAGCAGGGACACGGACAGCCCTGGAAACACCATATATTTT
cdr3_aa: CASRDTDSPGNTIYF

j_call: TRBJ1-4
clone_size: once
cdr3_length: 15
d_call: TRBD1
v_call: TRBV10-2
cdr3_nt: TGCGCCAGCAGTGAGACGGACAGGGAGAATGAAAAACTGTTTTTT
cdr3_aa: CASSETDRENEKLFF

j_call: TRBJ2-4
clone_size: NA
cdr3_length: 13
d_call: TRBD1
v_call: TRBV3-1/TRBV3-2
cdr3_nt: TGTGCCAGCAGCCGACAGGGGGCAGACATTCAGTACTTC
cdr3_aa: CASSRQGADIQYF

j_call: TRBJ1-2
clone_size: NA
cdr3_length: 13
d_call: TRBD1
v_call: TRBV6-5
cdr3_nt: TGTGCCAGCAGACAACAGGGGGCGAGTGGCTACACCTTC
cdr3_aa: CASRQQGASGYTF